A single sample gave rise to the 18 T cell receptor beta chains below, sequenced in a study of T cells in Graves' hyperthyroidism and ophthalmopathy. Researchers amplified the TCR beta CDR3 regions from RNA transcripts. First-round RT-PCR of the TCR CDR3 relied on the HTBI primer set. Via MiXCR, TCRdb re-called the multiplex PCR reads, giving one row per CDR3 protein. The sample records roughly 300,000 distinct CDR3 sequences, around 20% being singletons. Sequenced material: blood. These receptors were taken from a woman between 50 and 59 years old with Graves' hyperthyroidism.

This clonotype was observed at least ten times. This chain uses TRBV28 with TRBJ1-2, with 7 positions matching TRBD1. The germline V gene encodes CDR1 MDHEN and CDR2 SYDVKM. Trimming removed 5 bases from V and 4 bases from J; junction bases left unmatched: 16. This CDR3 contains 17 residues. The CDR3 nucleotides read TGTGCCAGCAGTCCGATGCCCCCACAGGGGCGCGCCTATGGCTACACCTTC. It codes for CASSPMPPQGRAYGYTF.

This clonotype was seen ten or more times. The CDR3 is CASRARGARTDTQYF. As DNA, the CDR3 is TGTGCCAGCAGAGCTCGGGGGGCAAGGACAGATACGCAGTATTTT. The chain is built from TRBV28 and TRBJ2-3, with D possibly being TRBD2 (7 bases). The V end lost 6 bases, the J end lost 3 bases, and 16 bases lay between the germline ends. The CDR3 contains 15 residues. Germline V gene lookup returns CDR1 MDHEN and CDR2 SYDVKM. Combining the CDR3 with reference TRBV28 and TRBJ2-3 gives the whole variable domain DVKVTQSSRYLVKRTGEKVFLECVQDMDHENMFWYRQDPGLGLRLIYFSYDVKMKEKGDIPEGYSVSREKKERFSLILESASTNQTSMYLCASRARGARTDTQYFGPGTRLTVL.

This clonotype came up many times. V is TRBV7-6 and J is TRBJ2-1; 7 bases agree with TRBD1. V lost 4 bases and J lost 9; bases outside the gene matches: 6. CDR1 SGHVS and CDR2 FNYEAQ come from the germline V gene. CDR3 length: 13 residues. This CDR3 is CASSSDRVTEQFF. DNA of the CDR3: TGTGCCAGCAGCTCCGACAGGGTTACTGAGCAGTTCTTC.

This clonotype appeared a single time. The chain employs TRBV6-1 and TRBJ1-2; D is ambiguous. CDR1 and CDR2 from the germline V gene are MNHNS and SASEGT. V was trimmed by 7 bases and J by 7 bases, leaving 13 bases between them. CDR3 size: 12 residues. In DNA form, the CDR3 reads TGTGCCAGCACCCACGGGGTGGTTGGCTACACCTTC. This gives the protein CASTHGVVGYTF.

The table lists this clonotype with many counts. The CDR3 DNA reads as TGTGCCAGCAGCGCTTCCGGGACAGGGCACTATGGCTACACCTTC. This gives the protein CASSASGTGHYGYTF. The chain links TRBV13 to TRBJ1-2, with 9 bases aligning to TRBD1. This CDR3 comprises 15 residues. Germline CDR1 is PRHDT and CDR2 is FYEKMQ (reference sequence). V shed 5 bases, J shed 3 bases, and the junction held 7 bases outside the gene matches.

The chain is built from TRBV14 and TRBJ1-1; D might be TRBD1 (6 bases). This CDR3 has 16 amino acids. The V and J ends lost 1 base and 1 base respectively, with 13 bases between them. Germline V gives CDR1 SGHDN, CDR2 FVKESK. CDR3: CASSQGLGTRNTEAFF. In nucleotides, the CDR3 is TGTGCCAGCAGCCAAGGTCTAGGGACAAGGAACACTGAAGCTTTCTTT.

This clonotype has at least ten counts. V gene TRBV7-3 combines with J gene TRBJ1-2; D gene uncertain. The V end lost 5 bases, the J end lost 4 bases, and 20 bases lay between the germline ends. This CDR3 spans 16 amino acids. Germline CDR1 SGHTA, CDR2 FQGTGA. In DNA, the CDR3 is TGTGCCAGCAGCCCACAACCGGTGGGGAATGGCTATGGCTACACCTTC. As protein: CASSPQPVGNGYGYTF.

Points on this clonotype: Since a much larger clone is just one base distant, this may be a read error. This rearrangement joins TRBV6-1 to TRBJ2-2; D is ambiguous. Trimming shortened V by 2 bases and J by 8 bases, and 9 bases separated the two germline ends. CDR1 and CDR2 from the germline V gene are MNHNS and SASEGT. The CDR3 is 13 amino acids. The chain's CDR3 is CASSENFDGELFF. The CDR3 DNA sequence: TGTGCCAGCAGTGAAAACTTCGATGGGGAGCTGTTTTTT.

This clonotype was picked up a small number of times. CDR3 DNA sequence: TGTGCCAGCAGTTATCGACAGGTCTTTGGGGCTAGGGTTAATGAAAAACTGTTTTTT. It is translated as CASSYRQVFGARVNEKLFF. This sequence joins TRBV27 and TRBJ1-4, with D perhaps TRBD1 (6 bases). The ends were cut back, 4 bases at V and 4 bases at J, with 25 bases in the middle. Germline-derived CDR1 and CDR2 are MNHEY and SMNVEV (reference sequence). The CDR3 extends over 19 amino acids.

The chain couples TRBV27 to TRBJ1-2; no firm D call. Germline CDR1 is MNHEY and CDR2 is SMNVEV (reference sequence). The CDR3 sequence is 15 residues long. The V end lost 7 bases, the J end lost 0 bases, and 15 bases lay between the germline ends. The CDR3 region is CASTRAGLPNYGYTF. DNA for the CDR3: TGTGCCAGCACCCGCGCCGGTCTACCTAACTATGGCTACACCTTC.

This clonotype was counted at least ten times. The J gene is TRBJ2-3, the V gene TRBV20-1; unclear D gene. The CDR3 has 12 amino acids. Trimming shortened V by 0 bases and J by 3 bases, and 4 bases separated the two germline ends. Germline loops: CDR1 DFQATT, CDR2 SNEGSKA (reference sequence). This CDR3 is CSARDQTDTQYF. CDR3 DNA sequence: TGCAGTGCTAGAGACCAGACAGATACGCAGTATTTT.

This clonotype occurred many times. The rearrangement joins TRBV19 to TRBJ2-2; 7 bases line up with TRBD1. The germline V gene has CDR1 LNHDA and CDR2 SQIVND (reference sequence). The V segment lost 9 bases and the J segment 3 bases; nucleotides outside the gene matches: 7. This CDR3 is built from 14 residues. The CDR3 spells CASQDRVDTGELFF. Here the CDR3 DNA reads TGTGCCAGCCAAGACAGGGTGGACACCGGGGAGCTGTTTTTT. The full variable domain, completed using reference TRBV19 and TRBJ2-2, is DGGITQSPKYLFRKEGQNVTLSCEQNLNHDAMYWYRQDPGQGLRLIYYSQIVNDFQKGDIAEGYSVSREKKESFPLTVTSAQKNPTAFYLCASQDRVDTGELFFGEGSRLTVL.

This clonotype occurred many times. CDR3 loop: CAWSALDYEQYF. For the CDR3, the DNA is TGTGCCTGGAGTGCTTTGGACTACGAGCAGTACTTC. This chain connects TRBV30 to TRBJ2-7; unclear D gene. Trimming pared 1 base from V and 3 bases from J, leaving 7 bases between. Germline CDR1 GTSNPN, CDR2 SVGIG (reference sequence). The CDR3 loop spans 12 amino acids.

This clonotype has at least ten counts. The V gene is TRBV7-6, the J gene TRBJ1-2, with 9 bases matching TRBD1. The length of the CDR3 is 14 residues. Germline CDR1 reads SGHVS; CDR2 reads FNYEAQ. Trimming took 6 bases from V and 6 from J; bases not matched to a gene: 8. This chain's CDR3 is CASSIGTGKDGYTF. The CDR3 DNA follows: TGTGCCAGCAGTATTGGGACAGGGAAGGATGGCTACACCTTC.

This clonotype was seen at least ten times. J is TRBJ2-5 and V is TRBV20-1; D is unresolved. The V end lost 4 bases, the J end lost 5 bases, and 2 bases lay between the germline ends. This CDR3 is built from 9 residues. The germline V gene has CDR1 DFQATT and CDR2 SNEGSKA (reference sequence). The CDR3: CSAMETQYF. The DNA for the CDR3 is TGCAGTGCTATGGAGACCCAGTACTTC.

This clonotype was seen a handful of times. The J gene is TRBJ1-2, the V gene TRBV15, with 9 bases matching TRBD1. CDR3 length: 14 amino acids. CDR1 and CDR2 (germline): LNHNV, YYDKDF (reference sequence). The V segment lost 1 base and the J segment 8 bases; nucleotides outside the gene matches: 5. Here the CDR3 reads CATSRGDRVEGYTF. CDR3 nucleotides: TGTGCCACCAGCAGAGGGGACAGGGTCGAAGGCTACACCTTC.

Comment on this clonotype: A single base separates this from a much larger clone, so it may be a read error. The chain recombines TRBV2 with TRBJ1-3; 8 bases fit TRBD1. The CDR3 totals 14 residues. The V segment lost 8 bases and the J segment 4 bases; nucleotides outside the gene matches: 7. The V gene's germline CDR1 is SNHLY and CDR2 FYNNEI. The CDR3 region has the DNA TGTGCCAGCGGCCGACAGGGGACGGGAAACACCATATATTTT. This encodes CASGRQGTGNTIYF.

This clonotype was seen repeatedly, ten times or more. The CDR3 sequence is CASRLRGRAYGYTF. In nucleotides, the CDR3 is TGTGCCAGCAGACTCAGGGGGCGCGCCTATGGCTACACCTTC. This rearrangement joins TRBV3-1 to TRBJ1-2; 8 bases agree with TRBD1. With V trimmed by 6 bases and J by 4 bases, 7 bases remained unmatched. Germline V lookup: CDR1 LGHDT, CDR2 YNNKEL (reference sequence). There are 14 residues in the CDR3.